These T cell receptor beta chains were read from a single sample in a study of Ad26.COV2.S vaccination and SARS-CoV-2 variants. Libraries were prepared by immunoSEQ multiplex PCR; TCRdb keeps only in-frame clonotypes and omits some of them. The sample lists more than 350,000 clones; around nine tenths were seen once. The specimen comprised peripheral blood, sampled in a trial of Ad26.COV2.S vaccine versus placebo. The receptor source for this set is a person between 18 and 65 years old who received the Ad26.COV2.S COVID-19 vaccine or a placebo. Both conserved end residues are part of each CDR3. Each record gives: D gene, V gene, clone size, J gene, CDR3 DNA, CDR3 protein. A D gene is named only where the DNA matches it firmly. Clone size is given for some rows only: seen once, a few or many times, or a class if the clone is expanded.

-	TRBV18	-	TRBJ2-5	TGTGCCAGCTCACCTCCTCCGTACCAAGAGACCCAGTACTTC	CASSPPPYQETQYF
TRBD1	TRBV27	once	TRBJ2-7	TGTGCCAGCAGTCCTAGCCCCGGACAGGGGTCCTACGAGCAGTACTTC	CASSPSPGQGSYEQYF
-	TRBV6-2/TRBV6-3	-	TRBJ2-7	TGTGCCAGCAGTCGGGACGGCCAGGGCTACGAGCAGTACTTC	CASSRDGQGYEQYF
-	TRBV19	-	TRBJ1-1	TGTGCCAGTGGGACCGGGACTGCGTCATTCGCTTTCTTT	CASGTGTASFAFF
TRBD2	TRBV3-1/TRBV3-2	-	TRBJ2-1	TGTGCCAGCAGCCAAGATCAGGCTAGCGGGGCCTACAATGAGCAGTTCTTC	CASSQDQASGAYNEQFF
-	TRBV12-2	-	TRBJ2-5	TGTGCAAGTCGCTTAGTTAACGGACAGGGGGTTCTGAGCTGGTTCCGTTGGGAGACCCAGTACTTC	CASRLVNGQGVLSWFRWETQYF
TRBD1	TRBV7-9	-	TRBJ2-2	TGTGCCAGCAGCTTAGCGCAGGGGACAGGGGTATCCGGGGAGCTGTTTTTT	CASSLAQGTGVSGELFF
-	TRBV27	-	TRBJ2-5	TGTGCCAGCAGCTACTCCTACCAAGAGACCCAGTACTTC	CASSYSYQETQYF
-	TRBV24-1	-	TRBJ2-5	TGTGCCACCAGTGACAAGGGTAATCAGACCCAGTACTTC	CATSDKGNQTQYF
TRBD1	TRBV14	-	TRBJ1-2	TGTGCCAGCAGCTTGCGCAGGGGGGACGGCTACACCTTC	CASSLRRGDGYTF
-	TRBV7-9	-	TRBJ1-1	TGTGCCAGCAGCCTCCTGAACACTGAAGCTTTCTTT	CASSLLNTEAFF
-	TRBV6-5	-	TRBJ2-3	TGTGCCAGCAACGCGGTGCTGCCCACAGATACGCAGTATTTT	CASNAVLPTDTQYF
TRBD2	TRBV9	-	TRBJ2-5	TGTGCCAGCAGCCCAAGGACTAGCGGGGGTTCCCAGTACTTC	CASSPRTSGGSQYF
TRBD2	TRBV27	-	TRBJ2-7	TGTGCCAGCAGTCCAAGAGAAAGACTAGCGGAGGAGCAGTACTTC	CASSPRERLAEEQYF
-	TRBV6-2/TRBV6-3	-	TRBJ2-1	TGTGCCAGCAGCCTACTGACCTACTACAATGAGCAGTTCTTC	CASSLLTYYNEQFF
TRBD1	TRBV19	-	TRBJ1-3	TGTGCCAGTAGACAGGGGAGCTCTGGAAACACCATATATTTT	CASRQGSSGNTIYF
TRBD2	TRBV10-3	-	TRBJ2-3	TGTGCCATCAGGACTAGCGGGGAGCAAGATACGCAGTATTTT	CAIRTSGEQDTQYF
-	TRBV28	-	TRBJ2-7	TGTGCCAGCAGTTTCCAATATAACGAGCAGTACTTC	CASSFQYNEQYF
TRBD1	TRBV5-4	-	TRBJ1-1	TGTGCCAGCAGCGACACAGGGGGCGGTACGACTTTCTTT	CASSDTGGGTTFF
-	TRBV7-9	-	TRBJ2-4	TGTGCCAGCAGCACAGGGGCCAAAAACATTCAGTACTTC	CASSTGAKNIQYF
-	TRBV28	-	TRBJ2-2	TGTGCCAGCTTCTCCGGGAGTATAGCCGGGGAGCTGTTTTTT	CASFSGSIAGELFF
TRBD2	TRBV29-1	-	TRBJ2-3	TGCAGCGTTGTCGGAGCGGGAGGGCCTTCTGTGGATACGCAGTATTTT	CSVVGAGGPSVDTQYF
TRBD1	TRBV7-6	-	TRBJ1-3	TGTGCCAGCAGCCCCGGTGACAGGGGTGGAAACACCATATATTTT	CASSPGDRGGNTIYF
TRBD2	TRBV7-2	few	TRBJ2-7	TGTGCCAGCAGACCAGCGGGATCAGCCGAGCAGTACTTC	CASRPAGSAEQYF
TRBD1	TRBV18	-	TRBJ2-7	TGTGCCAGCTCAGCACAGGGGTACGAGCAGTACTTC	CASSAQGYEQYF
-	TRBV28	-	TRBJ2-1	TGTGCCAGCAGTAAGGGGGGAAGCTCCTACAATGAGCAGTTCTTC	CASSKGGSSYNEQFF
-	TRBV20-1	-	TRBJ1-6	TGCAGTGCAAGTCGTTTGGGGGCCCTCCACTTT	CSASRLGALHF
-	TRBV6-5	-	TRBJ1-4	TGTGCCAGCATACCGGGAGATGCAACTAATGAAAAACTGTTTTTT	CASIPGDATNEKLFF
-	TRBV6-5	-	TRBJ2-1	TGTGCCAGCAAGAGAATTAATGAGCAGTTCTTC	CASKRINEQFF
TRBD1	TRBV15	-	TRBJ1-6	TGTGCCACCAGCAGAGCGGGACAGGGCTATTCACCCCTCCACTTT	CATSRAGQGYSPLHF
-	TRBV6-6	few	TRBJ1-1	TGTGCCAGCACCAGGACAGAGAACACTGAAGCTTTCTTT	CASTRTENTEAFF
-	TRBV6-5	-	TRBJ1-2	TGTGCCAGCAGTCCCCAAGGTAGAGCCTATGGCTACACCTTC	CASSPQGRAYGYTF
TRBD2	TRBV4-3	-	TRBJ2-1	TGCGCCAGCAGCCAAGTATTAGCGGGGCGCTACAATGAGCAGTTCTTC	CASSQVLAGRYNEQFF
-	TRBV18	-	TRBJ1-4	TGTGCCAGCTCCACCGTCATGCTGGATCATGAAAAACTGTTTTTT	CASSTVMLDHEKLFF
-	TRBV19	-	TRBJ1-4	TGTGCCAGTAGTTTGCTGAATGAAAAACTGTTTTTT	CASSLLNEKLFF
-	TRBV7-5	-	TRBJ2-6	TGTGTCAGAAGTCCCCGGGGCTCTGGGGCCAACGTCCTGACTTTC	CVRSPRGSGANVLTF
-	TRBV6-6	-	TRBJ2-7	TGTGCCAGCAGTTACGGTCAGAGCTCCTACGAGCAGTACTTC	CASSYGQSSYEQYF
-	TRBV23-1	-	TRBJ2-1	TGCGCCAGCAGTAGACAGAATGAGCAGTTCTTC	CASSRQNEQFF
TRBD2	TRBV28	-	TRBJ2-3	TGTGCCAGCAGGCTCTCCTACGGGAGGGCCGTGGATACGCAGTATTTT	CASRLSYGRAVDTQYF
TRBD2	TRBV29-1	once	TRBJ2-5	TGCAGCGTTGATGCTAGCGGGAGGGAAGTGGAGTGGGAGACCCAGTACTTC	CSVDASGREVEWETQYF
TRBD2	TRBV4-1	few	TRBJ2-2	TGCGCCAGCAGCCCCCGACTAGCGGCTAACACCGGGGAGCTGTTTTTT	CASSPRLAANTGELFF
TRBD1	TRBV10-1	-	TRBJ2-7	TGCGCCAGCAGTGAGTCTATGGACAGGGGCCTCGAGCAGTACTTC	CASSESMDRGLEQYF
-	TRBV6-2/TRBV6-3	once	TRBJ2-5	TGTGCCAGCAGTTACAGCAGGGGTGAGACCCAGTACTTC	CASSYSRGETQYF
TRBD1	TRBV11-2	-	TRBJ2-1	TGTGCCAGCAGCTTAGATCCCGGACAGGGATATGAGCAGTTCTTC	CASSLDPGQGYEQFF
-	TRBV7-3	-	TRBJ1-1	TGTGCCAGCAGTCGGGGGGCGCGGACTGAAGCTTTCTTT	CASSRGARTEAFF
-	TRBV9	-	TRBJ1-2	TGTGCCAGCAGCGTAGACGGTAACTATGGCTACACCTTC	CASSVDGNYGYTF
-	TRBV5-4	-	TRBJ2-5	TGTGCCAGCAGCCCCGGGGGATACCAAGAGACCCAGTACTTC	CASSPGGYQETQYF
TRBD1	TRBV4-1	-	TRBJ1-1	TGCGCCAGCAGCCAAGGACAGGGGTTGAGAGCTTTCTTT	CASSQGQGLRAFF
TRBD1	TRBV12-3/TRBV12-4	-	TRBJ2-7	TGTGCCAGCAGTTCCTCGACAGGGCCCGAGCAGTACTTC	CASSSSTGPEQYF
-	TRBV19	-	TRBJ1-6	TGTGCCAGTAGTATCGCATTGGGATCCTCCTCACCCCTCCACTTT	CASSIALGSSSPLHF
-	TRBV9	-	TRBJ1-2	TGTGCCAGCAGCGTAGCTGATAGGGCTATCTATGGCTACACCTTC	CASSVADRAIYGYTF